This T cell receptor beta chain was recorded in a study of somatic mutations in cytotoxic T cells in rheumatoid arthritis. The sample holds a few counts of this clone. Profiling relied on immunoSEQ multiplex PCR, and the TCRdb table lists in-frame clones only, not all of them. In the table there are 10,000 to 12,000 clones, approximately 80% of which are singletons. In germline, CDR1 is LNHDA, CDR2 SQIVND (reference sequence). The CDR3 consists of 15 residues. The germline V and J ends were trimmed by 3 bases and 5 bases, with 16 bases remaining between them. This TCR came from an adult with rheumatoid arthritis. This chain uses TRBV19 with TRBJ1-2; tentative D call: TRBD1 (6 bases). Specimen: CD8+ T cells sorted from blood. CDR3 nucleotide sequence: TGTGCCAGTAGTATTTCCCGGGGGCCTGGGTATGGCTACACCTTC. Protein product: CASSISRGPGYGYTF.